These 13 T cell receptor beta chains came from one sample sequenced in a study of regulatory T cells in long-lasting Graves disease. Libraries of TCR beta came from iRepertoire HTBI primers plus Arm-PCR of CDR3 regions. TCRdb itself ran the multiplex PCR reads through MiXCR, one entry per CDR3 protein. The data show under 500,000 distinct CDR3 sequences, with less than 25% seen just once and roughly 8% held by the top ten. Regarding time point: persistent/refractory GD, antithyroid drugs over 5 years with positive TRAb. PBMCs provided the RNA from which the TCR library was made. The sample here was peripheral blood mononuclear cells (PBMCs), taken when the disease was refractory, from a patient treated with antithyroid drugs. Receptors were obtained from a female donor with Graves disease.

This clonotype was seen more than once but under ten times. The chain links TRBV7-3 to TRBJ2-7; possible D gene TRBD2, 6 bases. CDR3 length: 14 amino acids. Germline V gives CDR1 SGHTA, CDR2 FQGTGA. Trimming shortened V by 2 bases and J by 6 bases, and 14 bases separated the two germline ends. CDR3 nucleotides: TGTGCCAGCAGCTTATTCTACCGGCGGGGCGAGCAGTACTTC. Translating it yields CASSLFYRRGEQYF.

The CDR3 DNA sequence: TGTGCCAGCAGCTTCGGAGACAGGGGGTACACCATATATTTT. Translated: CASSFGDRGYTIYF. The rearrangement uses TRBV11-2 and TRBJ1-3; TRBD1 agrees at 9 bases. Trimming at V came to 3 bases and at J to 8 bases, leaving 5 bases not matched to a gene. The CDR3 spans 14 residues. Germline assignment: CDR1 SGHAT and CDR2 FQNNGV.

The rearrangement joins TRBV28 to TRBJ2-3; 7 bases match TRBD1. Germline CDR1 MDHEN, CDR2 SYDVKM. The CDR3 is made up of 13 amino acids. V dropped 6 bases and J dropped 8; count of bases not matched to a gene: 8. The CDR3 coding sequence is TGTGCCAGCAGACCCCCGGGACAGACTACGCAGTATTTT. Its translation: CASRPPGQTTQYF.

This clonotype was counted a few times. CDR3 region: CASSVEGTSYEQYF. CDR3 DNA sequence: TGTGCCAGCAGCGTAGAGGGCACATCCTACGAGCAGTACTTC. The rearrangement links TRBV9 to TRBJ2-7; unclear D gene. Germline V gene sequence: CDR1 SGDLS, CDR2 YYNGEE. The CDR3 spans 14 residues. The V end was cut by 0 bases, the J end by 1 base, with 8 bases between.

The CDR3 nucleotides read TGTGCCAGCAGCGGGGGGACAGGGGGGAGCAATCAGCCCCAGCATTTT. It translates to CASSGGTGGSNQPQHF. The chain couples TRBV7-8 to TRBJ1-5; 11 bases map to TRBD1. V shed 5 bases and J 1 base; nucleotides not matched to a gene: 4. The germline V gene has CDR1 SGHVS and CDR2 FQNEAQ. The CDR3 is 16 residues long.

The chain is built from TRBV7-6 and TRBJ2-7; 9 bases are shared with TRBD1. The CDR3 contains 13 residues. The junction had 7 bases not matched to a gene; V was cut back by 1 base and J by 12 bases. Germline CDR1 SGHVS, CDR2 FNYEAQ. The CDR3 nucleotides are TGTGCCAGCAGCTTAGGTCCCGGGACAGGGTTGTACTTC. Its translation: CASSLGPGTGLYF.

This clonotype was observed a handful of times. This chain uses TRBV7-9 with TRBJ1-1; no firm D call. Germline values: CDR1 SEHNR, CDR2 FQNEAQ (reference sequence). The length of the CDR3 is 16 residues. Trimming took 2 bases from V and 1 from J, leaving 14 bases between them. The CDR3 DNA reads TGTGCCAGCAGCTTAATTACCGAATGGAAGAACACTGAAGCTTTCTTT. Translating gives CASSLITEWKNTEAFF. Full variable domain (outside the CDR3, taken from reference TRBV7-9 and TRBJ1-1): DTGVSQNPRHKITKRGQNVTFRCDPISEHNRLYWYRQTLGQGPEFLTYFQNEAQLEKSRLLSDRFSAERPKGSFSTLEIQRTEQGDSAMYLCASSLITEWKNTEAFFGQGTRLTVV.

Many counts were recorded for this clonotype. DNA for the CDR3: TGTGCCAGCAGGACCGGGACTTCCCACAGCGTGCAGTACTTC. This translates into CASRTGTSHSVQYF. J is TRBJ2-7 and V is TRBV27, with a tentative D call TRBD2 (6 bases). This CDR3 has 14 residues. The germline V gene encodes CDR1 MNHEY and CDR2 SMNVEV (reference sequence). The ends were cut back, 6 bases at V and 9 bases at J, with 21 bases in the middle.

A remark on this clonotype: Being one base from a much bigger clone, this may be a read error. Given the absence of the conserved phenylalanine or tryptophan at the CDR3 end, a read error is likely. The chain uses TRBV20-1 and TRBJ2-7; D not certain. The CDR3 has 14 amino acids. CDR1 is DFQATT and CDR2 is SNEGSKA in the germline V gene (reference sequence). With 6 bases removed from V and 6 bases from J, the gap between germline ends came to 21 bases. CDR3 amino acids: CSAQVVSASVEQYS. In DNA form, the CDR3 reads TGCAGTGCCCAGGTCGTAAGCGCCAGCGTCGAGCAGTACTCC.

This clonotype was recorded many times. The chain employs TRBV3-1 and TRBJ2-5, with D possibly TRBD1 on 6 matching bases. The CDR3 extends over 16 amino acids. CDR1 and CDR2 from the germline V gene are LGHDT and YNNKEL (reference sequence). The ends were cut back, 1 base at V and 5 bases at J, with 17 bases in the middle. The CDR3 bases are TGTGCCAGCAGCCAAGCCGACAGGTGGGCCAAGGAGACCCAGTACTTC. Its protein is CASSQADRWAKETQYF.

This clonotype appeared many times. The chain is built from TRBV15 and TRBJ2-7; TRBD2 matches at 8 bases. Germline-derived CDR1 and CDR2 are LNHNV and YYDKDF (reference sequence). V lost 1 base to trimming and J lost 3 bases; unmatched junction nucleotides: 2. The CDR3 loop spans 14 amino acids. CDR3 DNA sequence: TGTGCCACCAGCAGAGTAGCGGGGCACTACGAGCAGTACTTC. Protein product: CATSRVAGHYEQYF.

Turning to this clonotype: A much larger clone lies one base from this, so it may be a read error. V is TRBV28 and J is TRBJ2-5, with TRBD2 identical over 8 bases. The DNA end is more similar to TRBJ2-1, so the J call may be wrong. The CDR3 is 17 amino acids. Per germline, CDR1 MDHEN and CDR2 SYDVKM. The CDR3 sequence is CACSFEVSGIRGIEQFF. The CDR3 bases are TGTGCCTGCAGTTTTGAGGTTAGCGGGATCCGGGGGATCGAGCAGTTCTTC.

The CDR3 protein is CASSLGQGTDEQYF. The CDR3, as DNA: TGTGCCAGCAGCTTAGGACAGGGTACCGACGAGCAGTACTTC. The chain combines TRBV13 with TRBJ2-7; tentative D call: TRBD1 (6 bases). V was trimmed by 0 bases and J by 5 bases, leaving 11 bases between them. Germline CDR1 PRHDT, CDR2 FYEKMQ (reference sequence). The CDR3 runs 14 residues.